This T cell receptor beta chain originates from a study of early T cells in non-severe SARS-CoV-2 infection. Overall study context: Sequencing targeted bulk RNA from unsorted whole blood, leaving chains unpaired.

Germline CDR1 is SGHTA and CDR2 is FQGNSA. CDR3 size: 14 residues. V gave up 4 bases and J gave up 6 bases, with 15 bases separating them. This clonotype was detected a few times. TCRdb analysed the 5' RACE reads with MiXCR anew, one entry per CDR3 protein. The profile shows around 47,000 distinct CDR3 sequences, about 11% of them singletons. The chain joins TRBV7-2 to TRBJ1-2; D call uncertain. Sequencing was performed on whole blood. This TCR came from an adult who was a healthcare worker with PCR-confirmed SARS-CoV-2 infection or an uninfected control (not recorded which). The CDR3 nucleotides read TGTGCCAGCAGCTCGATAACGGACCCCCATGGCTACACCTTC. Its translation is CASSSITDPHGYTF. Drawing the rest from reference TRBV7-2 and TRBJ1-2, the complete variable domain is GAGVSQSPSNKVTEKGKDVELRCDPISGHTALYWYRQSLGQGLEFLIYFQGNSAPDKSGLPSDRFSAERTGGSVSTLTIQRTQQEDSAVYLCASSSITDPHGYTFGSGTRLTVV.